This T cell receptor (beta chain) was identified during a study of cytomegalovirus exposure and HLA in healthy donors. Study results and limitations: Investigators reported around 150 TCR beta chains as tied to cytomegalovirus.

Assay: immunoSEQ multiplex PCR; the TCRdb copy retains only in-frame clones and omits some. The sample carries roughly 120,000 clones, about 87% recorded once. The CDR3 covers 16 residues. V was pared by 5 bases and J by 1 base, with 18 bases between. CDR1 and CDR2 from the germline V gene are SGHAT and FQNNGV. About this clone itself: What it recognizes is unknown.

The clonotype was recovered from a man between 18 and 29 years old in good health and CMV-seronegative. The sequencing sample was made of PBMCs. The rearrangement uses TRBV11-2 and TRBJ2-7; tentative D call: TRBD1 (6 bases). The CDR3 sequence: CASSDTTGSSSYEQYF. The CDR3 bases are TGTGCCAGCAGCGATACCACAGGGTCGAGTTCCTACGAGCAGTACTTC.